Following are 11 T cell receptor beta chains from one sample sequenced in a study of cytomegalovirus exposure and HLA in healthy donors. The PCR had 60 Vbeta and 13 Jbeta primers. Only in-frame clones appear in the TCRdb table, and some are missing; sequencing was by immunoSEQ multiplex PCR. This table has about 230,000 clones, over 75% appearing once. The sequenced sample consisted of PBMCs. The receptors shown here come from a human donor in good health.

V usage is TRBV18 and J usage is TRBJ2-7; D might be TRBD1 (6 bases). The CDR3 runs to 14 residues. V was pared by 3 bases and J by 4 bases, with 13 bases between. From germline, CDR1 is KGHSH and CDR2 LQKENI. This CDR3 is CASSPNEDSYEQYF. The CDR3 DNA follows: TGTGCCAGCTCACCTAACGAGGACAGTTACGAGCAGTACTTC.

V gene TRBV19 combines with J gene TRBJ1-1; tentative D call: TRBD1 (5 bases). Trimming pared 3 bases from V and 7 bases from J, leaving 12 bases between. The CDR3 extends over 13 amino acids. Germline lookup yields CDR1 LNHDA and CDR2 SQIVND (reference sequence). CDR3 sequence reads: CASSIQGWGEAFF. The CDR3 DNA is TGTGCCAGTAGTATCCAGGGTTGGGGTGAAGCTTTCTTT.

The chain employs TRBV29-1 and TRBJ2-5; 11 bases agree with TRBD2. Trimming cost V 6 bases and J 5 bases; bases outside gene matches: 8. This CDR3 comprises 14 residues. CDR1 is SQVTM, CDR2 ANQGSEA, per germline. The CDR3: CSVEIAGGQETQYF. The CDR3 coding sequence is TGCAGCGTAGAGATAGCGGGAGGGCAGGAGACCCAGTACTTC.

J is TRBJ1-4 and V is TRBV11-2; a weak D match, TRBD1 (5 bases). This CDR3 contains 17 residues. The germline gives CDR1 SGHAT, CDR2 FQNNGV. The V end lost 2 bases, the J end lost 5 bases, and 18 bases lay between the germline ends. The CDR3 region is CASSLSGSRGSNEKLFF. DNA for the CDR3: TGTGCCAGCAGCTTATCGGGATCGCGGGGGTCCAATGAAAAACTGTTTTTT.

This clone showed up just once. The rearrangement uses TRBV9 and TRBJ2-5; tentatively, D is TRBD2 (6 bases). CDR3 length equals 16 residues. The germline gives CDR1 SGDLS, CDR2 YYNGEE. V lost 2 bases, J lost 5 bases, and 19 bases lay in between. The DNA of the CDR3 is TGTGCCAGCAGCGTGGAACTAGCTCCCCCCTGGGAGACCCAGTACTTC. The encoded protein is CASSVELAPPWETQYF.

The chain uses TRBV15 and TRBJ2-4; D is perhaps TRBD2 (7 bases). Germline values: CDR1 LNHNV, CDR2 YYDKDF (reference sequence). This CDR3 region has 16 residues. The V and J ends lost 3 bases and 3 bases respectively, with 15 bases between them. CDR3 amino acids: CATSSIGGGSKNIQYF. In nucleotides, the CDR3 is TGTGCCACCAGCAGCATCGGGGGCGGGAGCAAAAACATTCAGTACTTC.

The chain couples TRBV6-6 to TRBJ2-5; 12 positions agree with TRBD2. This CDR3 spans 13 amino acids. The J segment lost 5 bases and the V segment lost 6 bases, leaving 1 base of the junction unmatched. Germline CDR1 and CDR2: MNHNY and SVGAGI (reference sequence). CDR3 sequence reads: CASRLAGGETQYF. CDR3 in DNA: TGTGCCAGCAGACTAGCGGGAGGCGAGACCCAGTACTTC.

This chain joins TRBV4-2 and TRBJ2-1, with D possibly being TRBD1 (5 bases). Trimming shortened V by 0 bases and J by 2 bases, and 11 bases separated the two germline ends. Germline lookup yields CDR1 LGHNA and CDR2 YNFKEQ. CDR3 length: 16 residues. CDR3 sequence reads: CASSQEAEGAYNEQFF. The CDR3 DNA sequence: TGTGCCAGCAGCCAAGAGGCGGAAGGGGCCTACAATGAGCAGTTCTTC.

The chain employs TRBV2 and TRBJ2-7; D might be TRBD1 (5 bases). Trimming took 4 bases from V and 2 from J, leaving 9 bases between them. The CDR3 length is 13 residues. Germline CDR1 and CDR2: SNHLY and FYNNEI. CDR3 region: CASSGQGTYEQYF. Here the CDR3 DNA reads TGTGCCAGCAGTGGGCAGGGAACCTACGAGCAGTACTTC.

The chain carries TRBV28 and TRBJ2-3; 8 bases are shared with TRBD1. With 6 bases clipped from V and 3 bases from J, the junction kept 8 bases outside the gene matches. Germline CDR1 MDHEN, CDR2 SYDVKM. The CDR3 totals 15 residues. The CDR3 DNA reads TGTGCCAGCAGCCCCAGGGGGCAGGGGACAGATACGCAGTATTTT. Protein sequence: CASSPRGQGTDTQYF.

V gene TRBV7-8 combines with J gene TRBJ2-7; 11 bases are a match to TRBD2. Unmatched junction bases numbered 4, after V lost 4 bases and J lost 2 bases. In germline, CDR1 is SGHVS, CDR2 FQNEAQ. This CDR3 is built from 15 residues. CDR3 DNA sequence: TGTGCCAGCAGCTCCTTAGCGGGAGGGCCCTACGAGCAGTACTTC. It codes for CASSSLAGGPYEQYF.